This TCR beta chain emerged from a study of T cell responses to AZD1222 COVID-19 vaccine (dated by TCRdb to about 2021). Describing the broader study: AZD1222 recipients with second doses at about 4 weeks or about 12 weeks were pooled, because spike-specific TCR depth and breadth did not differ between schedules. TCR sequencing covered over 230 trial participants: approximately 200 given two doses of AZD1222 and about 26 given two doses of MenACWY control vaccine. Trial participants were enrolled into age subgroups of 18-55, 56-69 and 70-plus years, which contained 148, 28 and 57 TCR-sequenced participants, respectively.

The CDR3 regions of human TCRbeta chains were analyzed by immunosequencing. From the authors' description of their analysis: TCRs in the repertoires were compared against a reference library of SARS-CoV-2-specific TCRs that had been generated with the MIRA antigen-specificity platform. Breadth was defined as the fraction of unique TCRs that were SARS-CoV-2-associated. Depth was defined as the fraction of total T cells that were SARS-CoV-2-associated. Using the MIRA data, every spike-specific TCR was mapped to the spike region that the TCR reacted to and assigned to either a CD4 or a CD8 class. Log10-transformed breadth and depth values were compared by one-way ANOVA with Sidak's multiple comparisons tests. This immuneACCESS table, as held by TCRdb, lists in-frame sequences with V and J called but not all clones. Of the missing ones, under half trace to an unresolved V gene in checked studies; the others have no known cause. For V, J and clone size, that table is used; D and trimming come from the DNA. For this sample the table gives over 150,000 clones, of which roughly 90% were detected only once. Jointly, the top ten make up approximately 20% of the sample.

In the paper's terms, the time point label means: baseline before first vaccination. Vaccinee samples came from UK trials COV001 and COV002, including a single-blind randomized controlled phase 2/3 trial of AZD1222 (ChAdOx1 nCoV-19) in healthy adults. For TCRbeta chain sequencing, PBMC samples from trial participants were taken at day 0 and at day 28 after the second dose. As regards this clone: The antigen it binds to is not known. Base-call qualities are not available, and no considerably larger clone is one nucleotide away.

Findings and caveats that apply to the study as a whole: Participants were mostly white British and included more females than males, and it was suggested by the authors that clonal diversity may have been underestimated. Nearly half of unique spike-specific TCRs reportedly recognized epitopes outside regions mutated in the B.1.351 and B.1.1.7 variants. A significant rise in spike-specific TCR breadth and depth was observed after two AZD1222 doses relative to day 0 and relative to MenACWY recipients. Conclusions about previously exposed vaccinees were limited because only a handful of AZD1222 recipients were SARS-CoV-2 seropositive at baseline. The 56-69-year group was small, and its depth increase did not reach significance, likely because of low power. Because no day 14 peak-response samples were available, the repertoires could be characterized only after the peak T cell response. CD4 TCRs associated with the vaccine covered the entire spike protein, and the dominant responses were in regions 160-218 and 743-854.

The germline V gene encodes CDR1 MNHEY and CDR2 SMNVEV (reference sequence). The germline ends are 7 bases apart after V is trimmed by 3 bases and J by 1 base. The CDR3 runs 13 amino acids, cysteine and phenylalanine included. Left in the record is the CDR3 DNA by itself, 39 bases read in frame from the first base. The source material was peripheral blood, sampled on day 0 of AZD1222 vaccination. This receptor was identified in an adult in good health. The chain links TRBV27 with TRBJ2-7; there is no confident call for the D gene. The nucleotides are TGTGCCAGCAGTTTGTCAGATTCCTACGAGCAGTACTTC. This encodes CASSLSDSYEQYF.